Listed here are 25 T cell receptor beta chains from one sample, sequenced in a study of radiation and T cells in renal cell carcinoma. Time point defined: baseline pretreatment blood. The treatment is: 15 Gy SBRT to primary tumor, nephrectomy 4 weeks later. Sequencing used immunoSEQ multiplex PCR; TCRdb keeps in-frame clones, though not all of them. Among about 150,000 clones listed, about 88% were seen once. The specimen was blood, collected from a patient whose treatment included radiotherapy and nephrectomy. The receptor set was obtained from an older woman with renal cell carcinoma.

The V gene is TRBV15, the J gene TRBJ1-1; the D gene is possibly TRBD1 (5 bases). Germline CDR1 reads LNHNV; CDR2 reads YYDKDF (reference sequence). The CDR3 sequence is 16 residues long. The ends were cut back, 0 bases at V and 6 bases at J, with 17 bases in the middle. CDR3 in amino acids: CATSRDYGAAFPEAFF. CDR3 in DNA: TGTGCCACCAGCAGAGATTATGGGGCGGCATTTCCTGAAGCTTTCTTT.

The chain couples TRBV15 to TRBJ1-5; weak D call: TRBD1 (5 bases). Deletions cut 5 bases from V and 7 bases from J, with 18 bases between. CDR1 and CDR2 (germline): LNHNV, YYDKDF (reference sequence). CDR3 length: 15 residues. The CDR3 sequence is CATSLGRGARQPQHF. CDR3 nucleotides: TGTGCCACCAGCCTTGGGAGAGGGGCTAGGCAGCCCCAGCATTTT.

The V and J genes are TRBV19 and TRBJ1-1, with a tentative D call TRBD1 (5 bases). CDR1 and CDR2 from the germline V gene are LNHDA and SQIVND (reference sequence). V gave up 3 bases and J gave up 0 bases, with 11 bases separating them. The CDR3 runs 15 residues. In DNA, the CDR3 is TGTGCCAGTAGTATTCAGGGTCGTTTGAACACTGAAGCTTTCTTT. Protein sequence: CASSIQGRLNTEAFF.

This clone was found a few times. CDR3 bases: TGTGCCTGGAGTGGTCTAGGGGGGGGCAATCAGCCCCAGCATTTT. Residues: CAWSGLGGGNQPQHF. The rearrangement joins TRBV30 to TRBJ1-5; possible D gene TRBD1, 6 bases. CDR3 length: 15 amino acids. V was trimmed by 1 base and J by 2 bases, leaving 12 bases between them. Germline V CDR1 and CDR2: GTSNPN, SVGIG (reference sequence).

The chain combines TRBV18 with TRBJ1-3; D not resolved. CDR3 length equals 16 residues. Germline CDR1 reads KGHSH; CDR2 reads LQKENI. V was clipped by 6 bases and J by 0 bases, with 15 bases between them. In DNA, the CDR3 is TGTGCCAGCTCCCCCAGCGACAAAGTCTCTGGAAACACCATATATTTT. This sequence encodes CASSPSDKVSGNTIYF.

The chain couples TRBV29-1 to TRBJ2-7, with 11 bases fitting TRBD2. V lost 5 bases and J lost 3; bases outside the gene matches: 6. The germline V gene encodes CDR1 SQVTM and CDR2 ANQGSEA. The length of the CDR3 is 14 residues. CDR3 region: CSVPGTSGLYEQYF. The CDR3 DNA sequence: TGCAGCGTTCCCGGGACTAGCGGTCTCTACGAGCAGTACTTC.

The chain combines TRBV5-1 with TRBJ2-2; 9 bases are a match to TRBD1. CDR1 is SGHRS and CDR2 is YFSETQ in the germline V gene. The CDR3 extends over 18 amino acids. Losses at the gene ends were 0 bases for V and 4 bases for J; bases not matched to a gene: 10. CDR3 protein: CASSLAKSGTGTTGELFF. The CDR3 nucleotides are TGCGCCAGCAGCTTGGCGAAGTCCGGGACAGGGACCACCGGGGAGCTGTTTTTT.

The chain combines TRBV7-9 with TRBJ2-1; unclear D gene. The CDR3 contains 12 residues. V was pared by 5 bases and J by 5 bases, with 7 bases between. Germline V gene data show CDR1 as SEHNR and CDR2 as FQNEAQ (reference sequence). For the CDR3, the DNA is TGTGCCAGCAGCGCTCGTAACAATGAGCAGTTCTTC. This encodes CASSARNNEQFF.

The V gene is TRBV6-1, the J gene TRBJ1-2; 7 nucleotides match TRBD1. Germline values: CDR1 MNHNS, CDR2 SASEGT. V was clipped by 6 bases and J by 0 bases; unmatched bases: 7. CDR3 length equals 15 residues. Written as DNA, the CDR3 is TGTGCCAGCAGGCTATCCGGGACAGCTAACTATGGCTACACCTTC. Residues: CASRLSGTANYGYTF.

In nucleotides, the CDR3 is TGCGCCAGCAGCTTCGGACAGGCTAGGGGGGAAAAACTGTTTTTT. Protein product: CASSFGQARGEKLFF. The rearrangement joins TRBV5-1 to TRBJ1-4; 7 bases are a match to TRBD1. The trim removed 2 bases at V and 8 bases at J, leaving 9 bases unmatched. CDR1 is SGHRS, CDR2 YFSETQ, per germline. The CDR3 has 15 residues.

The genes are TRBV9 and TRBJ2-2; D is uncertain. Trimming pared 2 bases from V and 2 bases from J, leaving 7 bases between. Germline CDR1 reads SGDLS; CDR2 reads YYNGEE. This CDR3 region has 14 residues. In nucleotides, the CDR3 is TGTGCCAGCAGCGTTAAGGATAACACCGGGGAGCTGTTTTTT. Translated, it gives CASSVKDNTGELFF.

This sequence joins TRBV7-2 and TRBJ2-7, with D perhaps assigned TRBD1 or TRBD2 (5 bases each). V was cut by 8 bases and J by 0 bases, with 17 bases left in between. Looked up from germline, CDR1 is SGHTA and CDR2 is FQGNSA. The CDR3 extends over 15 amino acids. The CDR3 spells CASVTLGVSSYEQYF. The CDR3 nucleotides are TGTGCCAGCGTGACGCTGGGGGTTAGCTCCTACGAGCAGTACTTC.

The CDR3 protein is CASSKDWDGNSPLHF. Written as DNA, the CDR3 is TGTGCCAGCAGTAAAGACTGGGACGGTAATTCACCCCTCCACTTT. The chain is built from TRBV6-1 and TRBJ1-6; the D gene is possibly TRBD1 (5 bases). The CDR3 is made up of 15 amino acids. Germline V gene data show CDR1 as MNHNS and CDR2 as SASEGT. With 5 bases removed from V and 6 bases from J, the gap between germline ends came to 14 bases.

This chain links TRBV15 with TRBJ2-1, with TRBD2 matching 11 bases. The CDR3 has 16 residues. Germline trimming cut 5 bases from V and 9 bases from J; bases unmatched to any gene: 12. Germline CDR1 reads LNHNV; CDR2 reads YYDKDF (reference sequence). CDR3 sequence: CATSGLSGGAFFEQFF. DNA for the CDR3: TGTGCCACCAGCGGACTTAGCGGGGGGGCCTTTTTTGAGCAGTTCTTC.

The sample holds a few counts of this clone. The gene calls are TRBV15 and TRBJ2-7, with 9 bases aligning to TRBD2. The CDR3 length is 15 residues. Trimming removed 1 base from V and 6 bases from J; junction bases left unmatched: 7. Per the germline V gene, CDR1 is LNHNV and CDR2 is YYDKDF (reference sequence). CDR3 loop: CATSRGTAGGPEQYF. Written as DNA, the CDR3 is TGTGCCACCAGCAGAGGAACAGCGGGGGGCCCCGAGCAGTACTTC.

This clone came up once. The V call is TRBV7-2, the J call TRBJ1-6; D remains ambiguous. The CDR3 has 12 residues. CDR1 is SGHTA, CDR2 FQGNSA, per germline. Trimming removed 3 bases at V and 6 bases at J, with 3 bases between. Here the CDR3 reads CASSFANSPLHF. CDR3 nucleotides: TGTGCCAGCAGCTTCGCTAATTCACCCCTCCACTTT.

This chain connects TRBV19 to TRBJ2-7; 9 positions match TRBD1. The CDR3 covers 15 residues. The V gene end was trimmed by 4 bases and the J gene end by 5 bases; junction bases not matched to a gene: 9. Germline CDR1 and CDR2: LNHDA and SQIVND (reference sequence). This CDR3 is CASSRLQGAADEQYF. The CDR3 DNA sequence: TGTGCCAGTAGTAGACTACAGGGGGCGGCGGACGAGCAGTACTTC.

The chain uses TRBV2 and TRBJ2-1; D could derive from TRBD1 or TRBD2 (5 bases each). CDR3 size: 15 residues. Between the trimmed V and J ends, which lost 2 bases and 10 bases, there was a span of 18 bases. CDR1 and CDR2 (germline): SNHLY, FYNNEI. The chain's CDR3 is CASSEFPRGGGEQFF. In DNA form, the CDR3 reads TGTGCCAGCAGTGAATTTCCTAGGGGTGGAGGCGAGCAGTTCTTC.

The chain carries TRBV5-6 and TRBJ1-3; 7 bases fit TRBD1. The CDR3 spans 16 residues. Germline trimming cut 1 base from V and 1 base from J; bases unmatched to any gene: 5. Germline V gene data show CDR1 as SGHDT and CDR2 as YYEEEE. The CDR3 nucleotides are TGTGCCAGCAGCTTGAACAGGGGTTGGTCTGGAAACACCATATATTTT. This sequence encodes CASSLNRGWSGNTIYF.

The chain couples TRBV25-1 to TRBJ2-1; TRBD2 might be the D (6 bases). The V end was cut by 4 bases, the J end by 4 bases, with 20 bases between. From germline, CDR1 is MGHDK and CDR2 SYGVNS. The CDR3 sequence is 17 residues long. The CDR3 here is CASSGWGKSEGYNEQFF. In DNA, the CDR3 is TGTGCCAGCAGTGGATGGGGAAAATCGGAGGGATACAATGAGCAGTTCTTC. The whole variable domain, filled in from reference TRBV25-1 and TRBJ2-1, reads EADIYQTPRYLVIGTGKKITLECSQTMGHDKMYWYQQDPGMELHLIHYSYGVNSTEKGDLSSESTVSRIRTEHFPLTLESARPSHTSQYLCASSGWGKSEGYNEQFFGPGTRLTVL.

The chain couples TRBV6-1 to TRBJ2-7; tentatively, D is TRBD2 (6 bases). The CDR3 spans 14 residues. CDR1 is MNHNS, CDR2 SASEGT, per germline. Trimming took 4 bases from V and 5 from J, leaving 15 bases between them. CDR3 amino acids: CASSGTTFPNEQYF. In DNA form, the CDR3 reads TGTGCCAGCAGTGGGACTACCTTCCCGAACGAGCAGTACTTC.

The J gene is TRBJ2-6, the V gene TRBV18, with D uncertain. V lost 0 bases and J 1 base, leaving 16 bases between the germline ends. The CDR3 totals 19 residues. CDR1 and CDR2 from the germline V gene are KGHSH and LQKENI. CDR3 protein: CASSPPRDLFFSGANVLTF. The CDR3 region has the DNA TGTGCCAGCTCACCACCAAGAGACCTTTTCTTTTCTGGGGCCAACGTCCTGACTTTC. The variable domain in full, with the rest retrieved from reference TRBV18 and TRBJ2-6, is NAGVMQNPRHLVRRRGQEARLRCSPMKGHSHVYWYRQLPEEGLKFMVYLQKENIIDESGMPKERFSAEFPKEGPSILRIQQVVRGDSAAYFCASSPPRDLFFSGANVLTFGAGSRLTVL.

The chain is built from TRBV6-6 and TRBJ1-6, with 7 bases aligning to TRBD1. Germline trimming cut 8 bases from V and 11 bases from J; bases unmatched to any gene: 9. The CDR3 spans 13 residues. Germline V CDR1 and CDR2: MNHNY, SVGAGI (reference sequence). The CDR3 nucleotides are TGTGCCAGCTGGAAGAGGGGGCGGCCACCCCTCCACTTT. Translated, it gives CASWKRGRPPLHF.

This clone was seen a single time. The rearrangement links TRBV7-3 to TRBJ1-1; TRBD1 might be the D (6 bases). V lost 1 base and J 4 bases, leaving 7 bases between the germline ends. There are 13 residues in the CDR3. Germline values: CDR1 SGHTA, CDR2 FQGTGA. This CDR3 is CASSLKGGTEAFF. CDR3 in DNA: TGTGCCAGCAGCTTAAAGGGGGGCACTGAAGCTTTCTTT.

In its sample, this clone was seen once. The chain recombines TRBV5-6 with TRBJ2-4; 10 positions match TRBD2. The CDR3 sequence is 16 residues long. Germline CDR1 is SGHDT and CDR2 is YYEEEE. J gave up 8 bases and V 0 bases, and 8 bases lay outside the gene matches. The CDR3 is CASSLGPSGGRDIQYF. DNA for the CDR3: TGTGCCAGCAGCTTGGGGCCTAGCGGGGGCAGGGACATTCAGTACTTC.